A selection of T cell receptor beta chains follows, all from one sample in a study of cytotoxic CD8 clonotypes in ibrutinib-treated CLL. Produced via immunoSEQ multiplex PCR; TCRdb's table is partial and in-frame only. Altogether nearly 300,000 clones are present, more than 70% being singletons, with the ten largest covering around 5.3%. Sequences were derived from PBMCs, sampled at disease progression, from a patient treated with ibrutinib. Receptor source: a human donor with chronic lymphocytic leukemia. The CDR3 runs from the conserved cysteine through the conserved F or W. The D gene is left open where the match is weak. Part of the rows lack a size; the others show once, few, many or a class for expanded clones.

- TRBJ2-1 TRBV4-1 few TGCGCCAGCAGCCACGGGGGCGTACCTCAGTTCTTC CASSHGGVPQFF
TRBD2 TRBJ2-7 TRBV28 - TGTGCCAGCAGTTTAATAGCGGGAGGGTTCTACGAGCAGTACTTC CASSLIAGGFYEQYF
- TRBJ1-2 TRBV4-3 - TGCGCCAGCAGCCAAGATGAAGGGTGGAACTATGGCTACACCTTC CASSQDEGWNYGYTF
- TRBJ1-1 TRBV5-1 once TGCGCCAGCAGCAGCTTCACACAGAACACTGAAGCTTTCTTT CASSSFTQNTEAFF
TRBD2 TRBJ2-7 TRBV5-1 - TGCGCCAGCAGCTTGGGCCGGACTAGCGGGGGCAACTACGAGCAGTACTTC CASSLGRTSGGNYEQYF
- TRBJ2-4 TRBV5-1 - TGCGCCAGCAGCTCGCCGCCGGTTGGGGCCAAAAACATTCAGTACTTC CASSSPPVGAKNIQYF
TRBD1 TRBJ2-7 TRBV7-9 - TGTGCCAGCAGCCCCGGGACAGGGGCTCGGGAGCAGTACTTC CASSPGTGAREQYF
- TRBJ1-1 TRBV23-1 few TGCGCCGAGGGGCGCGGTCGAGTCTTT CAEGRGRVF
- TRBJ2-7 TRBV7-2 - TGTGCCAGCAGCTTAAACCTCTACGAGCAGTACTTC CASSLNLYEQYF
TRBD1 TRBJ1-1 TRBV19 - TGTGCCAGTAGCGACAGGGTTATTCCTGAAGCTTTCTTT CASSDRVIPEAFF
- TRBJ1-2 TRBV19 - TGTGCCAGTAGTAGGGAGGGTTTGGTCGGCTACACCTTC CASSREGLVGYTF
- TRBJ1-2 TRBV20-1 - TGCAGTGCGGCCTATGGCTACACCTTC CSAAYGYTF
- TRBJ1-4 TRBV6-5 - TGTGCCATCAGTCCTAGTGGGGGAATTGAAAAACTGTTTTTT CAISPSGGIEKLFF
- TRBJ1-1 TRBV6-5 few TGTGCCAGCAGTCACCGGTGGGCGGGGAACACTGAAGCTTTCTTT CASSHRWAGNTEAFF
- TRBJ2-1 TRBV7-2 - TGTGCCAGCAGCTTATCCCCTGCCTCCTACAATGAGCAGTTCTTC CASSLSPASYNEQFF
TRBD2 TRBJ2-7 TRBV5-6 - TGTGCCAGCAGCTCGGATCCCGGCGGGAGGTACGAGCAGTACTTC CASSSDPGGRYEQYF
- TRBJ2-1 TRBV19 - TGTGCCAGTAGTATCAGCGGTAGCTCCTACAATGAGCAGTTCTTC CASSISGSSYNEQFF
- TRBJ2-3 TRBV2 - TGTGCCAGCAGTTTGACAGGCACAGATACGCAGTATTTT CASSLTGTDTQYF
- TRBJ2-7 TRBV18 - TGTGCCAGCTCACCGGCCCGGGACACCTCATACGAGCAGTACTTC CASSPARDTSYEQYF
TRBD2 TRBJ2-3 TRBV7-9 - TGTGCCAGCAGCCGATGGACTAGCGGGTTTGGGGGAGATACGCAGTATTTT CASSRWTSGFGGDTQYF
TRBD1 TRBJ2-7 TRBV7-2 - TGTGCCAGCAGCTTAGTAGGTGGGACAGGTCCCTACGAGCAGTACTTC CASSLVGGTGPYEQYF
- TRBJ2-2 TRBV2 - TGTGCCAGCAGAGGGGAAGGGGGGACCGGGGAGCTGTTTTTT CASRGEGGTGELFF
- TRBJ2-7 TRBV19 - TGTGCCAGTAGTATGGGCGGGACTCGGTGGGGCTACGAGCAGTACTTC CASSMGGTRWGYEQYF
- TRBJ1-1 TRBV7-9 - TGTGCCAGCAGCTTAGCGGTCGGGCAGGGAAACACTGAAGCTTTCTTT CASSLAVGQGNTEAFF
TRBD1 TRBJ2-7 TRBV6-6 - TGTGCCAGCAAGGGGACAGGGTCCTACGAGCAGTACTTC CASKGTGSYEQYF
- TRBJ2-7 TRBV27 - TGTGCCAGCAGTTTATCGGACGGGACCGAGCAGTACTTC CASSLSDGTEQYF
- TRBJ1-2 TRBV19 once TGTGCCAGTAGTATGCGGACGGATTATGGCTACACCTTC CASSMRTDYGYTF
- TRBJ2-1 TRBV9 - TGTGCCAGCAGCCCCCGAAGCTCCTACAATGAGCAGTTCTTC CASSPRSSYNEQFF
- TRBJ2-7 TRBV27 - TGTGCCAGCAGTTTATCAGCAGGGGCCTCCTCAGAGCAGTACTTC CASSLSAGASSEQYF
TRBD1 TRBJ1-1 TRBV9 - TGTGCCAGCAGCCACGGGACAGGGGTGAACACTGAAGCTTTCTTT CASSHGTGVNTEAFF
- TRBJ1-5 TRBV9 once TGTGCCAGCAGCGTAGGGACGAGTAGCAATCAGCCCCAGCATTTT CASSVGTSSNQPQHF
TRBD1 TRBJ2-3 TRBV27 few TGTGCCAGCACCCGGACAGGGTCTAGCACAGATACGCAGTATTTT CASTRTGSSTDTQYF
- TRBJ2-1 TRBV10-2 - TGCGCCAGCAGTGTGGGCAGGGGTTACTACAATGAGCAGTTCTTC CASSVGRGYYNEQFF
TRBD2 TRBJ2-3 TRBV4-1 - TGCGCCAGCAGCCAAAGACTAGCGGGGGGGCCTGGTACGCAGTATTTT CASSQRLAGGPGTQYF
TRBD2 TRBJ2-3 TRBV9 - TGTGCCAGCAGCGTACGACTAGCGGGGACCTTAGGGACGCAGTATTTT CASSVRLAGTLGTQYF
- TRBJ1-5 TRBV6-4 - TGTGCCAGCAGTGTCGAGGATAATCAGCCCCAGCATTTT CASSVEDNQPQHF
- TRBJ1-6 TRBV27 - TGTGCCAGCAAACATGGGGGGTTCAATTCACCCCTCCACTTT CASKHGGFNSPLHF
- TRBJ1-2 TRBV29-1 - TGCAGCGTTGTGGATGGCTACACCTTC CSVVDGYTF
- TRBJ2-1 TRBV6-1 - TGTGCCGGGAGACAGAGCTCCTACAATGAGCAGTTCTTC CAGRQSSYNEQFF
TRBD1 TRBJ1-2 TRBV9 few TGTGCCAGCAGCCCCTGGGACAGGGTCGTTTATGGCTACACCTTC CASSPWDRVVYGYTF
TRBD2 TRBJ2-2 TRBV5-6 - TGTGCCAGCAGCCTCAGCGGGAGGTATACCGGGGAGCTGTTTTTT CASSLSGRYTGELFF
TRBD2 TRBJ2-3 TRBV9 - TGTGCCAGCAGCGTTAGCGGGAGAGACACAGATACGCAGTATTTT CASSVSGRDTDTQYF
- TRBJ1-1 TRBV29-1 - TGCAGCGTTGAGGGAAACACCGAAGCTTTCTTT CSVEGNTEAFF
- TRBJ1-2 TRBV5-4 - TGTGCCAGCAGCTTTGCAGGGGCAGGTGGCTACACCTTC CASSFAGAGGYTF
- TRBJ2-3 TRBV6-6 few TGTGCCAGCAGTTACTCGCCCCTGGGCACAGATACGCAGTATTTT CASSYSPLGTDTQYF
- TRBJ2-6 TRBV4-3 - TGCGCCAGCAGCCAAGTCTCTGGGGCCAACGTCCTGACTTTC CASSQVSGANVLTF
TRBD1 TRBJ1-4 TRBV28 - TGTGCCAGCAGTTTAGTAGGGGGCAAGGAAAAACTGTTTTTT CASSLVGGKEKLFF
- TRBJ2-7 TRBV27 - TGTGCCAGCAGCCGACAGTTGAAGCCCTACGAGCAGTACTTC CASSRQLKPYEQYF
- TRBJ1-1 TRBV9 once TGTGCCAGCAGCGTAGCTTTGGACCGGCCCGACACTGAAGCTTTCTTT CASSVALDRPDTEAFF
TRBD1 TRBJ2-1 TRBV19 - TGTGCCAGTAAAACGGACAGGGGAGTCTTCGGTGAGCAGTTCTTC CASKTDRGVFGEQFF
- TRBJ1-4 TRBV5-1 few TGCGCCAGCAGCTACGGGGACTATAATGAAAAACTGTTTTTT CASSYGDYNEKLFF
- TRBJ1-5 TRBV6-1 - TGTGCCAGCAGTGATAAGGGGAATCAGCCCCAGCATTTT CASSDKGNQPQHF
TRBD1 TRBJ2-5 TRBV7-3 - TGTGCCAGCGGCGCAATGGGACAGGGGCAGAAGGAGACCCAGTACTTC CASGAMGQGQKETQYF
TRBD2 TRBJ2-5 TRBV29-1 - TGCAGCGTTGATAAAATGGCTAGCGGATCCCAAGAGACCCAGTACTTC CSVDKMASGSQETQYF
- TRBJ2-1 TRBV10-3 - TGTGCCATCAGTGAGGGGGGTGAGCAGTTCTTC CAISEGGEQFF
- TRBJ2-3 TRBV7-9 - TGTGCCAGCAGCCCCCTGGGCCGGAGTACAGATACGCAGTATTTT CASSPLGRSTDTQYF
- TRBJ2-7 TRBV7-2 once TGTGCCAGCACCAAGGGACCTTTCTCCTACGAGCAGTACTTC CASTKGPFSYEQYF
- TRBJ2-7 TRBV7-8 - TGTGCCAGCAGCGTGTCTTGGGGCGGCTACGAGCAGTACTTC CASSVSWGGYEQYF
- TRBJ1-1 TRBV29-1 - TGCAGCGTTGTTCGAGGGGCACTCGGGGGAGCTTTCTTT CSVVRGALGGAFF